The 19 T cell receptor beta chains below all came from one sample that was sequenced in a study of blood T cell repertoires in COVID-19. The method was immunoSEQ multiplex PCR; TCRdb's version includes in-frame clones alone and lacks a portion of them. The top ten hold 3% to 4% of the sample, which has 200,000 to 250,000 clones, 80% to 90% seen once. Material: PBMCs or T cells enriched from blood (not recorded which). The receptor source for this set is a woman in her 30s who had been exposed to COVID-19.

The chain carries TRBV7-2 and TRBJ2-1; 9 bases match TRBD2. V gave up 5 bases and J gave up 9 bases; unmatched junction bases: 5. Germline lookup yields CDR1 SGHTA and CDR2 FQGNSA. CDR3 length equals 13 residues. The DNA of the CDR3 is TGTGCCAGCAGCCCCGTACTAGCGGGTGAGCAGTTCTTC. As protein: CASSPVLAGEQFF. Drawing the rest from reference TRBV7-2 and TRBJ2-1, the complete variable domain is GAGVSQSPSNKVTEKGKDVELRCDPISGHTALYWYRQSLGQGLEFLIYFQGNSAPDKSGLPSDRFSAERTGGSVSTLTIQRTQQEDSAVYLCASSPVLAGEQFFGPGTRLTVL.

The DNA for the CDR3 is TGTGCCAGCAGCCGTGAGGGAGCTGAAGATACGCAGTATTTT. Translated, it gives CASSREGAEDTQYF. This chain uses TRBV4-2 with TRBJ2-3, with D possibly TRBD2 on 5 matching bases. V was cut by 4 bases and J by 5 bases, with 13 bases left in between. Germline V gene sequence: CDR1 LGHNA, CDR2 YNFKEQ. The CDR3 sequence is 14 residues long.

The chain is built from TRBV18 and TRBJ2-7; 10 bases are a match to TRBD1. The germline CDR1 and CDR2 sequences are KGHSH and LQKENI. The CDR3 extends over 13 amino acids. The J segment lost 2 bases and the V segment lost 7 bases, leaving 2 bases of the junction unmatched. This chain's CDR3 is CASLGQGAYEQYF. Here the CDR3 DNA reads TGTGCCAGCTTAGGACAGGGGGCCTACGAGCAGTACTTC.

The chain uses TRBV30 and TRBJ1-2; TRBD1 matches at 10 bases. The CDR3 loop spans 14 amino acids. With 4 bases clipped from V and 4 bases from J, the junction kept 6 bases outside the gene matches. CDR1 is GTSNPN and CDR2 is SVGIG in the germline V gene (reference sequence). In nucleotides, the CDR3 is TGTGCCTGGAACGACAGGGGGCTGAGCTATGGCTACACCTTC. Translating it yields CAWNDRGLSYGYTF.

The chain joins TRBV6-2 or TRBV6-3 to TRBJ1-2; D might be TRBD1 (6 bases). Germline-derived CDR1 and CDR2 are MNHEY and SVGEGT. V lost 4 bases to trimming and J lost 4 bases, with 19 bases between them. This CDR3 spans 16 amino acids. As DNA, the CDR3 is TGTGCCAGCAGTTTTTCTTCGGACAGAGCTCTCTATGGCTACACCTTC. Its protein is CASSFSSDRALYGYTF.

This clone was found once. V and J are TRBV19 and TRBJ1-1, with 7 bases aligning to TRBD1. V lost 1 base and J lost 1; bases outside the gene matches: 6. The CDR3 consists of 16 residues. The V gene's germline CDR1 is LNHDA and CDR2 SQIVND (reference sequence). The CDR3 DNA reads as TGTGCCAGTAGTATAGTTGGACAGGTTCAGAACACTGAAGCTTTCTTT. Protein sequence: CASSIVGQVQNTEAFF.

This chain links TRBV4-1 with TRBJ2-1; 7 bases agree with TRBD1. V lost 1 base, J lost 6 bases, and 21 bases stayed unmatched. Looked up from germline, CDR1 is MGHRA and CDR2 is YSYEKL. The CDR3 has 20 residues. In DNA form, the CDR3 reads TGCGCCAGCAGCCAAGGGACCCCGGGACAGAGGAATTTTATAGGCAATGAGCAGTTCTTC. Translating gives CASSQGTPGQRNFIGNEQFF.

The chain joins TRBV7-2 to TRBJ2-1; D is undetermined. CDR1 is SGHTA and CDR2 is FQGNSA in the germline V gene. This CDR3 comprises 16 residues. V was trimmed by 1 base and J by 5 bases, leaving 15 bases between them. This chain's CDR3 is CASSLVPQIPDNEQFF. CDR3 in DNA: TGTGCCAGCAGCTTAGTTCCTCAGATTCCTGACAATGAGCAGTTCTTC.

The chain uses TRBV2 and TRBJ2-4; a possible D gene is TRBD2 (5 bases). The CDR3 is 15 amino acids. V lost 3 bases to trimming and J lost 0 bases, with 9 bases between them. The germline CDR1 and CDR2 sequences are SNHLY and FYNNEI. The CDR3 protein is CASSDSGIAKNIQYF. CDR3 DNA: TGTGCCAGCAGTGATTCGGGAATAGCCAAAAACATTCAGTACTTC. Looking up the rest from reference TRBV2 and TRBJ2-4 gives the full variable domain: EPEVTQTPSHQVTQMGQEVILRCVPISNHLYFYWYRQILGQKVEFLVSFYNNEISEKSEIFDDQFSVERPDGSNFTLKIRSTKLEDSAMYFCASSDSGIAKNIQYFGAGTRLSVL.

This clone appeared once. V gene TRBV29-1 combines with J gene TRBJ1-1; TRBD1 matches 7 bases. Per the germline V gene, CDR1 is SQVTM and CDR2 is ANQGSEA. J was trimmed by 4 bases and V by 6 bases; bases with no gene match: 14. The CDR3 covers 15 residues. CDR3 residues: CSVTGVPGSGTEAFF. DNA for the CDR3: TGCAGCGTCACAGGGGTCCCGGGGTCGGGCACTGAAGCTTTCTTT.

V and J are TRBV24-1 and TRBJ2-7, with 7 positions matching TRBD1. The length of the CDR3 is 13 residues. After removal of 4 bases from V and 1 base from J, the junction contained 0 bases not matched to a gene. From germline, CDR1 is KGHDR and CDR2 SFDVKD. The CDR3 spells CATSETGSYEQYF. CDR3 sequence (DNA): TGTGCCACCAGTGAGACAGGGTCCTACGAGCAGTACTTC.

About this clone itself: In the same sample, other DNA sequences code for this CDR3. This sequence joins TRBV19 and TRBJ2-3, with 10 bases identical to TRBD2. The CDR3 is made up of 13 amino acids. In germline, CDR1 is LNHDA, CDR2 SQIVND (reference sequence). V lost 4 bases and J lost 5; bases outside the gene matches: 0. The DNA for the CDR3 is TGTGCCAGTAGTACTAGCGGGAGAGATACGCAGTATTTT. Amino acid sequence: CASSTSGRDTQYF.

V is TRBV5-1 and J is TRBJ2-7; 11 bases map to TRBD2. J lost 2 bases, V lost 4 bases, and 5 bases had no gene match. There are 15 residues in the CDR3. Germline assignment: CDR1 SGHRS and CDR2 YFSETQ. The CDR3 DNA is TGCGCCAGCAGCGTGACTAGCGGGGTAGCCTACGAGCAGTACTTC. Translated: CASSVTSGVAYEQYF.

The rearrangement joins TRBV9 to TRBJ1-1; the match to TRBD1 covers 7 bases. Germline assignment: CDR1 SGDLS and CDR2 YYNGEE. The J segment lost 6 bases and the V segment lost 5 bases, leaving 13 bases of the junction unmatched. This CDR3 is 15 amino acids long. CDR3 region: CASRFRGRGGAEAFF. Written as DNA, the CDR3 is TGTGCCAGCAGGTTTAGGGGGCGGGGTGGGGCTGAAGCTTTCTTT.

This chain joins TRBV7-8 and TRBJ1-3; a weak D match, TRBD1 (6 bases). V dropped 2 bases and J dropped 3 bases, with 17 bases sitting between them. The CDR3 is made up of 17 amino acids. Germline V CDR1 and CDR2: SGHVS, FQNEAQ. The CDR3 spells CASSLSTGGLGGNTIYF. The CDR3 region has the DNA TGTGCCAGCAGCTTATCGACAGGCGGACTCGGTGGAAACACCATATATTTT.

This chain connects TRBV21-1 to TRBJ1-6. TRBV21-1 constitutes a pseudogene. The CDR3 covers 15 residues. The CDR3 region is CASSPREANNSPLHF. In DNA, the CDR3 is TGTGCCAGCAGCCCCCGGGAGGCCAATAATTCACCCCTCCACTTT.

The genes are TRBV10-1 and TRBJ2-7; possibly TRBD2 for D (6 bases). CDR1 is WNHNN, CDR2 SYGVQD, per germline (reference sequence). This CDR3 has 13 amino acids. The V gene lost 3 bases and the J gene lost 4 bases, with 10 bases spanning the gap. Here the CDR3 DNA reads TGCGCCAGCAGTGAAACGGGAGAGTACGAGCAGTACTTC. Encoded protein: CASSETGEYEQYF.

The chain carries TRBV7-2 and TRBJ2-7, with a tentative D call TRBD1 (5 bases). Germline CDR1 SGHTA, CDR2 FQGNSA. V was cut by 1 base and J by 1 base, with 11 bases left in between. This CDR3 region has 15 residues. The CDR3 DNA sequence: TGTGCCAGCAGCTTAGACGCAGGGCTATCCTACGAGCAGTACTTC. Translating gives CASSLDAGLSYEQYF. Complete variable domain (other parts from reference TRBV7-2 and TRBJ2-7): GAGVSQSPSNKVTEKGKDVELRCDPISGHTALYWYRQSLGQGLEFLIYFQGNSAPDKSGLPSDRFSAERTGGSVSTLTIQRTQQEDSAVYLCASSLDAGLSYEQYFGPGTRLTVT.

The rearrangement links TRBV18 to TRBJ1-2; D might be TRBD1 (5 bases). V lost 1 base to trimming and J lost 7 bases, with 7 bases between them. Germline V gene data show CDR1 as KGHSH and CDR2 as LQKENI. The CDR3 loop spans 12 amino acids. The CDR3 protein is CASSPQGVGYTF. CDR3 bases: TGTGCCAGCTCACCACAAGGGGTTGGCTACACCTTC.